One sample yielded the 6 T cell receptor beta chains listed below, sequenced in a study of metastatic and nonmetastatic thyroid tumors. TCRdb ran MiXCR on the PCR reads. This sample has approximately 41,000 clones, with approximately 24% found just once. Patients had received no treatment of any kind before thyroid surgery. Input material: tumor tissue. The receptors were sampled from a female donor with papillary thyroid cancer or a benign thyroid nodule (not recorded which). Some clones in this sample may be carry-over from other donors' samples.

This sequence joins TRBV20-1 and TRBJ1-1, with D uncertain. V lost 2 bases to trimming and J lost 1 base, with 14 bases between them. This CDR3 contains 15 residues. Germline-derived CDR1 and CDR2 are DFQATT and SNEGSKA (reference sequence). The CDR3 is CSARSPDLGNTEAFF. The CDR3 DNA is TGCAGTGCTAGATCCCCAGACCTCGGGAACACTGAAGCTTTCTTT.

The V and J genes are TRBV24-1 and TRBJ2-2; D possibly uses TRBD1 or TRBD2 (5 bases each). V lost 4 bases, J lost 2 bases, and 16 bases lay in between. CDR1 is KGHDR, CDR2 SFDVKD, per germline. The CDR3 is made up of 17 amino acids. Here the CDR3 reads CATSELGTEINTGELFF. The CDR3 nucleotides are TGTGCCACCAGTGAACTCGGGACGGAAATTAACACCGGGGAGCTGTTTTTT.

The sample holds many counts of this clone. The chain recombines TRBV20-1 with TRBJ1-2; D is ambiguous. Germline values: CDR1 DFQATT, CDR2 SNEGSKA (reference sequence). Trimming removed 5 bases at V and 0 bases at J, with 13 bases between. This CDR3 is built from 14 residues. CDR3 nucleotides: TGCAGTGCTCCGGTCCCGTCTCCTAACTATGGCTACACCTTC. This gives the protein CSAPVPSPNYGYTF.

The table lists this clone with many counts. This CDR3 reads CASRGGGSTEAFF. CDR3 sequence (DNA): TGTGCCAGCAGGGGTGGGGGGAGCACTGAAGCTTTCTTT. The chain joins TRBV12-3 or TRBV12-4 to TRBJ1-1; tentative D call: TRBD1 (5 bases). With 6 bases removed from V and 4 bases from J, the gap between germline ends came to 12 bases. The CDR3 totals 13 residues.

This clone was observed a few times. The chain joins TRBV27 to TRBJ2-7; 9 bases map to TRBD2. V was pared by 4 bases and J by 5 bases, with 6 bases of the junction left unmatched. CDR3 length equals 14 residues. The germline V gene has CDR1 MNHEY and CDR2 SMNVEV (reference sequence). The CDR3 reads CASSYSGSSHEQYF. In DNA form, the CDR3 reads TGTGCCAGCAGTTATAGCGGGAGTTCCCACGAGCAGTACTTC.

This clone has a handful of counts. The V gene is TRBV27, the J gene TRBJ1-6, with 9 bases fitting TRBD1. Germline V gene data show CDR1 as MNHEY and CDR2 as SMNVEV (reference sequence). Trimming at V came to 0 bases and at J to 15 bases, leaving 9 bases not matched to a gene. The CDR3 has 15 amino acids. The CDR3 protein is CASSLSGTGQSYLHF. For the CDR3, the DNA is TGTGCCAGCAGTTTATCCGGGACAGGGCAATCTTACCTCCACTTT.